Each of the 6 T cell receptor beta chains below was sequenced from the same sample in a study of T cell repertoires in cytomegalovirus infection. Antigen specificity for these receptors is unknown. TCRdb itself ran the reads through MiXCR, one entry per CDR3 protein. The sample records around 900,000 distinct CDR3 sequences, around 30% being singletons. Sequenced material: cultured CD8+ T cells from PBMCs, taken from culture after CMV antigen stimulation. Receptor source: a human donor in good health (CMV status not recorded). Some clones in this sample may be carry-over from other donors' samples.

This clonotype has only a few counts. The CDR3 sequence is CASSLKKRGSYEQYF. The CDR3 nucleotides are TGTGCCAGCAGCTTAAAAAAGCGGGGGTCGTACGAGCAGTACTTC. The rearrangement uses TRBV11-1 and TRBJ2-7; 8 nucleotides align to TRBD2. Germline assignment: CDR1 SGHAT and CDR2 FQDESV (reference sequence). V trimming: 2 bases; J trimming: 4 bases; junction bases outside the gene matches: 7. The CDR3 runs to 15 residues.

This clonotype was detected only a few times. The J gene is TRBJ2-1, the V gene TRBV7-6, with D perhaps matching TRBD2 (5 bases). The germline CDR1 and CDR2 sequences are SGHVS and FNYEAQ. The CDR3 loop spans 11 amino acids. V gave up 5 bases and J gave up 12 bases, with 11 bases separating them. The CDR3 DNA reads as TGTGCCAGCAGCACCGGGAATTTGCAGTTCTTC. Translated, it gives CASSTGNLQFF.

In this sample, this clonotype turned up many times. The junction differs from germline at one of its ends, possibly a read error. V and J are TRBV4-3 and TRBJ2-1, with unresolved D. The length of the CDR3 is 15 residues. The germline V gene encodes CDR1 LGHNA and CDR2 YSLEER. CDR3 amino acids: CASSQGLAAYNEQFF. The CDR3 nucleotides read TGTGCCAGCAGCCAAGGGTTAGCTGCTTACAATGAGCAGTTCTTC.

The V gene is TRBV15, the J gene TRBJ1-2, with D perhaps matching TRBD1 (6 bases). The ends were cut back, 4 bases at V and 8 bases at J, with 8 bases in the middle. Per the germline V gene, CDR1 is LNHNV and CDR2 is YYDKDF (reference sequence). The CDR3 covers 11 residues. CDR3 DNA sequence: TGTGCCACCAGCATGGGGGGCGGCTACACCTTC. It translates to CATSMGGGYTF.

The chain is built from TRBV7-9 and TRBJ2-7; D uncertain. The CDR3 runs to 13 residues. With 5 bases removed from V and 3 bases from J, the gap between germline ends came to 11 bases. The V gene's germline CDR1 is SEHNR and CDR2 FQNEAQ (reference sequence). The CDR3 DNA reads TGTGCCAGCAGCGGCAGTGGGGACTACGAGCAGTACGTC. Translation: CASSGSGDYEQYV.

The chain recombines TRBV15 with TRBJ2-3; 13 bases agree with TRBD2. From germline, CDR1 is LNHNV and CDR2 YYDKDF (reference sequence). This CDR3 has 17 amino acids. V trimming: 3 bases; J trimming: 1 base; junction bases outside the gene matches: 4. CDR3 bases: TGTGCCACCAGCAGCCTCACTAGCGGGGGGGGCACAGATACGCAGTATTTT. As protein: CATSSLTSGGGTDTQYF.